Reported below is one TCR beta chain. These data belong to a study of CD8 T cells in ankylosing spondylitis. V lost 3 bases and J lost 5; bases outside the gene matches: 5. This CDR3 contains 15 residues. Germline CDR1 MGHRA, CDR2 YSYEKL. One entry per CDR3 protein, called by TCRdb with MiXCR from the 5' RACE reads. The sample lists approximately 30,000 distinct CDR3 sequences, roughly 7.9% occurring once. The chain carries TRBV4-1 and TRBJ2-1; TRBD2 agrees at 9 bases. Input material: blood. The TCR originated in a male donor with ankylosing spondylitis or in good health (not recorded which). CDR3 nucleotide sequence: TGCGCCAGCAGCCAGATTAGCGGGAGCAACAATGAGCAGTTCTTC. This translates into CASSQISGSNNEQFF.